Sequencing of this TCR beta chain was carried out in a study of CD8+ T cells in alopecia areata. Findings and caveats of the study: The treated group had a single nonresponder, limiting CD8+ expansion-response conclusions.

RNA extraction and reverse transcription yielded cDNA as sequencing template. Method: immunoSEQ multiplex PCR; TCRdb's copy keeps in-frame clones and lacks some. Of roughly 210,000 clones listed, 40% to 55% are singletons. The treatment: oral pan-JAK inhibitor, 5-10 mg twice daily. This clone occurred a few times. The antigen is unknown. The TCR was taken from a human donor with alopecia areata. The sequencing here drew on CD4+ T cells sorted from blood, taken at approximately week 37, from a patient treated with tofacitinib.

CDR3: CASTGQGIEQFF. CDR3 bases: TGTGCCAGCACCGGACAGGGGATTGAGCAGTTCTTC. This sequence joins TRBV2 and TRBJ2-1; 9 bases match TRBD1. The CDR3 runs 12 residues. The ends lost 7 bases at V and 9 bases at J; junction bases unmatched: 4. Germline V gene sequence: CDR1 SNHLY, CDR2 FYNNEI.